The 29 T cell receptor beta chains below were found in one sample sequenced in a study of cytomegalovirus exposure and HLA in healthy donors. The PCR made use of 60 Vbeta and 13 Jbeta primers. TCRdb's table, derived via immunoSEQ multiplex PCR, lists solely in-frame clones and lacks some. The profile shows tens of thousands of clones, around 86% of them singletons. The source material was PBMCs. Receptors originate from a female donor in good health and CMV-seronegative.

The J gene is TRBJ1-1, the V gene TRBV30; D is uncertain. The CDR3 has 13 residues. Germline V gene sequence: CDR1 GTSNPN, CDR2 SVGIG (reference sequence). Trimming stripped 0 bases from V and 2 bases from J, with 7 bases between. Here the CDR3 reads CAWSVNSNTEAFF. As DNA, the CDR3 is TGTGCCTGGAGTGTTAACAGTAACACTGAAGCTTTCTTT.

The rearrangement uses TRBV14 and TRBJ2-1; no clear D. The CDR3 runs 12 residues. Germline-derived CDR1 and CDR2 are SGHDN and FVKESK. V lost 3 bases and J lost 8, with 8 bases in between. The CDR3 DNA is TGTGCCAGCAGCCAGCTCAGGCATGAGCAGTTCTTC. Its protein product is CASSQLRHEQFF.

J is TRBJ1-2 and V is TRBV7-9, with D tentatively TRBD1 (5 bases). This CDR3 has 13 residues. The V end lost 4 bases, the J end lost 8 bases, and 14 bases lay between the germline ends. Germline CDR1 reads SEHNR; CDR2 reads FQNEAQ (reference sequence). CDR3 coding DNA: TGTGCCAGCAGCTCCGGGGGGACCATGGGCTACACCTTC. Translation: CASSSGGTMGYTF.

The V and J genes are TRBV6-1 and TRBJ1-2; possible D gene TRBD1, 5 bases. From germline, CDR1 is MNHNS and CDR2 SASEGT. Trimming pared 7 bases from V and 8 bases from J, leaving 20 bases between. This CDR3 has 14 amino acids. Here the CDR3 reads CASTEDLGGRGYTF. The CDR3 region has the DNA TGTGCCAGCACCGAGGATCTGGGGGGTAGGGGCTACACCTTC.

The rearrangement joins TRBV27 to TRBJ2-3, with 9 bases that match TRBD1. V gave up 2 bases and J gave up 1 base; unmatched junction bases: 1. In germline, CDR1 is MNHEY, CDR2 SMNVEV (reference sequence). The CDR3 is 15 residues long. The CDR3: CASSLRTGGTDTQYF. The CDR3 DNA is TGTGCCAGCAGTTTAAGGACAGGGGGCACAGATACGCAGTATTTT.

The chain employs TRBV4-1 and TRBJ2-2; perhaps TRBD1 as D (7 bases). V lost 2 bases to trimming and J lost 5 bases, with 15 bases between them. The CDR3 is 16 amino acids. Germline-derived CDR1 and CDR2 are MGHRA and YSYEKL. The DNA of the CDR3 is TGCGCCAGCAGCCAAATTTGGGACAGCGGGACCGGGGAGCTGTTTTTT. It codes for CASSQIWDSGTGELFF.

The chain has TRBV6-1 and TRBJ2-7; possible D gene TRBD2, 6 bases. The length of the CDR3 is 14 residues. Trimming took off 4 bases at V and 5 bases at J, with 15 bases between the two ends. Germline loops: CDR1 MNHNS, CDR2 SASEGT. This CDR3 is CASSAASDWDEQYF. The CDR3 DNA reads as TGTGCCAGCAGTGCGGCTAGCGACTGGGACGAGCAGTACTTC.

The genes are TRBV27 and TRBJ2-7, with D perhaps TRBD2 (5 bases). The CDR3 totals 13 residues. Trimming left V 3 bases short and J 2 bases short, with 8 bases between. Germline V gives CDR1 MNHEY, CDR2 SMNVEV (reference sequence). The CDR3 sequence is CASSFEGAYEQYF. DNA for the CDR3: TGTGCCAGCAGTTTTGAGGGCGCCTACGAGCAGTACTTC.

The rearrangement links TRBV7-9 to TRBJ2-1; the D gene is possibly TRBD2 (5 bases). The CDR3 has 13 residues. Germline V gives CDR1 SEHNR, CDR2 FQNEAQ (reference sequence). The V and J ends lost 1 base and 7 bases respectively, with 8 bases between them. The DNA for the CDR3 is TGTGCCAGCAGCTTAGACGGCGGGAATGAGCAGTTCTTC. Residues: CASSLDGGNEQFF.

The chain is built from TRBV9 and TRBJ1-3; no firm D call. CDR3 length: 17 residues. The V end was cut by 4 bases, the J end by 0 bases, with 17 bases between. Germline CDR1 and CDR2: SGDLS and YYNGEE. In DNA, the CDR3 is TGTGCCAGCAGCCCTCTGGGGAGCCCCAGCTCTGGAAACACCATATATTTT. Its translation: CASSPLGSPSSGNTIYF.

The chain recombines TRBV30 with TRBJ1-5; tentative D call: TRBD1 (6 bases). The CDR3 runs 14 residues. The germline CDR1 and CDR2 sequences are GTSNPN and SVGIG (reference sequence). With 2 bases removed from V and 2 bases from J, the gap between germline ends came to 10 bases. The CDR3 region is CAWSKAGGNQPQHF. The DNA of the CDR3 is TGTGCCTGGAGTAAAGCAGGGGGCAATCAGCCCCAGCATTTT.

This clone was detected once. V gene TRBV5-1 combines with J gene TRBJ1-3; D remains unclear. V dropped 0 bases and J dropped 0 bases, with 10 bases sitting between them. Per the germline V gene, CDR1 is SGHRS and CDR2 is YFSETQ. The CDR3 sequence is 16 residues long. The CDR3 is CASSLGGTDSGNTIYF. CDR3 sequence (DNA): TGCGCCAGCAGCTTGGGAGGTACGGACTCTGGAAACACCATATATTTT.

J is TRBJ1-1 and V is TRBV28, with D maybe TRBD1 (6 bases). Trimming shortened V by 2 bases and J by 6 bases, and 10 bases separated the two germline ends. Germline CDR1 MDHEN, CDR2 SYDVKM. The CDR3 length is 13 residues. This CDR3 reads CASSLGQSSEAFF. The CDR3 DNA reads TGTGCCAGCAGTTTAGGACAGTCCTCTGAAGCTTTCTTT. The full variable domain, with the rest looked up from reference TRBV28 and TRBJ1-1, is DVKVTQSSRYLVKRTGEKVFLECVQDMDHENMFWYRQDPGLGLRLIYFSYDVKMKEKGDIPEGYSVSREKKERFSLILESASTNQTSMYLCASSLGQSSEAFFGQGTRLTVV.

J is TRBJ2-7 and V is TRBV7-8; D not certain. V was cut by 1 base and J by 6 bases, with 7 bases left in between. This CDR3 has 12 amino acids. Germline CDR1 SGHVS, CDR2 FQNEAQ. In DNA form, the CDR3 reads TGTGCCAGCAGCTTAGTGTCCCGCGAGCAGTACTTC. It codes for CASSLVSREQYF.

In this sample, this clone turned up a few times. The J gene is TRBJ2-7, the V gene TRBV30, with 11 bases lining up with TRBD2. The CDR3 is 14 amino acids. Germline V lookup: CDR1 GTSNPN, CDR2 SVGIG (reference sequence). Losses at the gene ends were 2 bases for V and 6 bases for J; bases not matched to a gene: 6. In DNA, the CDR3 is TGTGCCTGGAGTCGAACTAGCGGGGGTCTCGAGCAGTACTTC. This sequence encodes CAWSRTSGGLEQYF.

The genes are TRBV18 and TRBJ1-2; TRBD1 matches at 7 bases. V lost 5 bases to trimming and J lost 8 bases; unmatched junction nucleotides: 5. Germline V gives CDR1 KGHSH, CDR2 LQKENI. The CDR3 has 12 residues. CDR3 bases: TGTGCCAGCTCAGCCGACAGGGAGGGCTACACCTTC. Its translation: CASSADREGYTF.

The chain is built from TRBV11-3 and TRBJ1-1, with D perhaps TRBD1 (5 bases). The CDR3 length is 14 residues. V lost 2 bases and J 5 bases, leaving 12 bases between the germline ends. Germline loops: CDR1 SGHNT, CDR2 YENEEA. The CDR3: CASSLRGSQTEAFF. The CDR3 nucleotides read TGTGCCAGCAGCTTAAGGGGATCCCAAACTGAAGCTTTCTTT.

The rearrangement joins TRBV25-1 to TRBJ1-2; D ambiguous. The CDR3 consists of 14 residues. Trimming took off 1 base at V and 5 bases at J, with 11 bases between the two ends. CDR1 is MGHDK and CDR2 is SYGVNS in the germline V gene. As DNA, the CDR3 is TGTGCCAGCAGTGAATCCCGGGATGTTTATGGCTACACCTTC. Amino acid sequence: CASSESRDVYGYTF.

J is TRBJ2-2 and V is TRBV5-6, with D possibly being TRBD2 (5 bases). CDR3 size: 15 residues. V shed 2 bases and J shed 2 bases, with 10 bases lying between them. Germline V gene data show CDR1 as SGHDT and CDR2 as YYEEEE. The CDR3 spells CASSFDDYNTGELFF. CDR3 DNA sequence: TGTGCCAGCAGCTTCGATGACTACAACACCGGGGAGCTGTTTTTT.

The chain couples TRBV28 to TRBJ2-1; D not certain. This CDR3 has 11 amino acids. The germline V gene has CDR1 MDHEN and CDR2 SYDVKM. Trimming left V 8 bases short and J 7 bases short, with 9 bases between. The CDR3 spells CASHTRNEQFF. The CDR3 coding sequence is TGTGCCAGCCATACTCGTAATGAGCAGTTCTTC.

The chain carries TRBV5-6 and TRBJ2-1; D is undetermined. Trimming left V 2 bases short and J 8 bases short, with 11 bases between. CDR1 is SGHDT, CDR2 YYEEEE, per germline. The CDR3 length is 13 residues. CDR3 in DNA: TGTGCCAGCAGCTTAGGAAAGCGCCATGAGCAGTTCTTC. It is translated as CASSLGKRHEQFF.

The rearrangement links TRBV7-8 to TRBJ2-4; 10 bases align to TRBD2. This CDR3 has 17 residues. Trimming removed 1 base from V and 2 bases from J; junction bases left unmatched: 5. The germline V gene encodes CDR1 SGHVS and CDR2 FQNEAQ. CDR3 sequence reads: CASSLGIAGGTKNIQYF. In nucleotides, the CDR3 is TGTGCCAGCAGCTTAGGTATAGCGGGAGGAACCAAAAACATTCAGTACTTC. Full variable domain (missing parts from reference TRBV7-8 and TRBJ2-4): GAGVSQSPRYKVAKRGQDVALRCDPISGHVSLFWYQQALGQGPEFLTYFQNEAQLDKSGLPSDRFFAERPEGSVSTLKIQRTQQEDSAVYLCASSLGIAGGTKNIQYFGAGTRLSVL.

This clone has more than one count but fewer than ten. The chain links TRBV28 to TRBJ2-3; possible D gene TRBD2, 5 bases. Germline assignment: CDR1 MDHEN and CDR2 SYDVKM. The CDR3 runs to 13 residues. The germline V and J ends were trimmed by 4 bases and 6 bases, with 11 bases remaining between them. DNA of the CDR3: TGTGCCAGCAGTTCACCGGGGTGGGATACGCAGTATTTT. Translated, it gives CASSSPGWDTQYF.

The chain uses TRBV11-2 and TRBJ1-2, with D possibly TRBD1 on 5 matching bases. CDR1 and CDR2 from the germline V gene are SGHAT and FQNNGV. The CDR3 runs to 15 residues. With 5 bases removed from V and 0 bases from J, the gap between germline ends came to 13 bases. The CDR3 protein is CASSQFGASNYGYTF. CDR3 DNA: TGTGCCAGCAGCCAATTTGGGGCCTCTAACTATGGCTACACCTTC.

This chain's CDR3 is CASSQAGTSGSRETQYF. Written as DNA, the CDR3 is TGTGCCAGCAGCCAAGCCGGGACTAGCGGGAGTAGGGAGACCCAGTACTTC. The gene calls are TRBV4-2 and TRBJ2-5; 14 bases are a match to TRBD2. The CDR3 sequence is 17 residues long. Germline assignment: CDR1 LGHNA and CDR2 YNFKEQ. The J segment lost 5 bases and the V segment lost 1 base, leaving 6 bases of the junction unmatched.

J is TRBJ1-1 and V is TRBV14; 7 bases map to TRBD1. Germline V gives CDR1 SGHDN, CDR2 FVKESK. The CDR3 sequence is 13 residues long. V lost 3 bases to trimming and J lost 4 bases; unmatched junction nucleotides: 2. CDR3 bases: TGTGCCAGCAGCCAGAACAGGGGCACTGAAGCTTTCTTT. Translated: CASSQNRGTEAFF.

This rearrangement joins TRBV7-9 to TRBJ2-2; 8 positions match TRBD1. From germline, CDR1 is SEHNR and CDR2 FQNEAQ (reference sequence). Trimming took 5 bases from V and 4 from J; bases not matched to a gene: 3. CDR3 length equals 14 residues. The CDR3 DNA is TGTGCCAGCAGCCGGACAGGGAGCACCGGGGAGCTGTTTTTT. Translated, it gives CASSRTGSTGELFF.

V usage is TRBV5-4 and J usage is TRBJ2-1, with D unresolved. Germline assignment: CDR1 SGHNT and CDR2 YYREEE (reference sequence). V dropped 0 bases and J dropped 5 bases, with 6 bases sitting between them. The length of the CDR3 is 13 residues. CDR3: CASSLEQNNEQFF. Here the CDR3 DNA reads TGTGCCAGCAGCTTGGAACAGAACAATGAGCAGTTCTTC.

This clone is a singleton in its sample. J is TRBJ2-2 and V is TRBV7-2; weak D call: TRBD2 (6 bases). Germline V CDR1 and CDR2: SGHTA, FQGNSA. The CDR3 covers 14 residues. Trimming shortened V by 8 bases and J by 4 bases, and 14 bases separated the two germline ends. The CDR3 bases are TGTGCCAGCGGACGGGAGTCGAGCACCGGGGAGCTGTTTTTT. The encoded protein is CASGRESSTGELFF.